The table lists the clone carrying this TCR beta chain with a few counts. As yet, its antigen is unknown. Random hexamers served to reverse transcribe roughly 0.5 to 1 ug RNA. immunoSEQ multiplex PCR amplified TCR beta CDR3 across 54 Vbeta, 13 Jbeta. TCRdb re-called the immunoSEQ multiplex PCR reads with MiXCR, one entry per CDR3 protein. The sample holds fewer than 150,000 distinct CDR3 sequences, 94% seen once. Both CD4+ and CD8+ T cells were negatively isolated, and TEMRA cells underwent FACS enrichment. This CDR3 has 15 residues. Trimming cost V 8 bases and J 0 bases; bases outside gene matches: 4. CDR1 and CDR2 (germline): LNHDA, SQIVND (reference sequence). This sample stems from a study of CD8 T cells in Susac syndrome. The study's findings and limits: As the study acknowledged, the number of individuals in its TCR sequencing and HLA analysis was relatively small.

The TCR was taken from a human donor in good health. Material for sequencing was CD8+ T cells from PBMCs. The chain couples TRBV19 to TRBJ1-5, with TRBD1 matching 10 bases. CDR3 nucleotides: TGTGCCAGTTCCCGGGACAGGGGTAGCAATCAGCCCCAGCATTTT. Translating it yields CASSRDRGSNQPQHF.